These 15 T cell receptor beta chains were all obtained from the same sample, sequenced in a study of T-cell memory formation after mild COVID-19. Each CDR3 protein gets one entry after TCRdb re-called the 5' RACE reads with MiXCR. The data contain around 220,000 distinct CDR3 sequences, 16% of them seen just once; the ten biggest clones take up approximately 3.5%. The source material was PBMCs or a T cell subset sorted from them (not recorded which). The source is a man younger than 35 who had mild COVID-19 (a few samples of this study predate the infection). Cell type and time point are not known.

This clonotype was picked up a small number of times. V gene TRBV7-9 combines with J gene TRBJ1-6; D is perhaps TRBD1 (5 bases). The CDR3 loop spans 13 amino acids. The V gene lost 11 bases and the J gene lost 8 bases, with 16 bases spanning the gap. Per the germline V gene, CDR1 is SEHNR and CDR2 is FQNEAQ (reference sequence). CDR3 residues: CAAQEGIYSPLHF. CDR3 nucleotides: TGTGCCGCACAGGAGGGAATTTATTCACCCCTCCACTTT.

This clonotype came up many times. CDR3 residues: CASSPSQEKLFF. The DNA of the CDR3 is TGTGCCAGCAGCCCTTCACAGGAAAAACTGTTTTTT. The chain uses TRBV5-5 and TRBJ1-4; D not certain. CDR3 length equals 12 residues. Germline loops: CDR1 SGHKS, CDR2 YYEKEE (reference sequence). Deletions cut 4 bases from V and 8 bases from J, with 9 bases between.

In its sample, this clonotype was seen many times. The genes are TRBV5-1 and TRBJ2-1; tentatively, D is TRBD2 (6 bases). V shed 0 bases and J shed 8 bases, with 12 bases lying between them. CDR3 length: 14 amino acids. The germline V gene encodes CDR1 SGHRS and CDR2 YFSETQ. The chain's CDR3 is CASSLGGDIHEQFF. The CDR3, as DNA: TGCGCCAGCAGCTTGGGGGGGGATATCCATGAGCAGTTCTTC. Looking up the rest from reference TRBV5-1 and TRBJ2-1 gives the full variable domain: KAGVTQTPRYLIKTRGQQVTLSCSPISGHRSVSWYQQTPGQGLQFLFEYFSETQRNKGNFPGRFSGRQFSNSRSEMNVSTLELGDSALYLCASSLGGDIHEQFFGPGTRLTVL.

At least ten counts were recorded for this clonotype. The CDR3, as DNA: TGTGCCAGCAGCTTAGTAACAGGACCCCTTTTCTCCTACAATGAGCAGTTCTTC. Translated, it gives CASSLVTGPLFSYNEQFF. This sequence joins TRBV7-9 and TRBJ2-1; D might be TRBD1 (5 bases). Germline V CDR1 and CDR2: SEHNR, FQNEAQ (reference sequence). V was cut by 1 base and J by 0 bases, with 16 bases left in between. This CDR3 is built from 18 residues.

This clonotype was found a few times. The chain links TRBV11-1 to TRBJ1-2; TRBD1 is a possible D gene (6 bases). The CDR3 has 14 amino acids. V lost 0 bases to trimming and J lost 7 bases, with 12 bases between them. The germline gives CDR1 SGHAT, CDR2 FQDESV (reference sequence). The CDR3 coding sequence is TGTGCCAGCAGCTTAGCCAGGGGAGGCCTTGGCTACACCTTC. Its translation is CASSLARGGLGYTF.

The table lists this clonotype with many counts. The chain joins TRBV11-2 to TRBJ1-3; D remains ambiguous. Deletions cut 3 bases from V and 3 bases from J, with 18 bases between. Germline assignment: CDR1 SGHAT and CDR2 FQNNGV. CDR3 length: 17 residues. CDR3 coding DNA: TGTGCCAGCAGCTTGGACCCGAAAGGGCCGTATGGAAACACCATATATTTT. Residues: CASSLDPKGPYGNTIYF.

This clonotype was observed a handful of times. V and J are TRBV7-9 and TRBJ1-2, with D unresolved. V lost 5 bases, J lost 0 bases, and 7 bases lay in between. Per the germline V gene, CDR1 is SEHNR and CDR2 is FQNEAQ (reference sequence). The CDR3 has 13 residues. The CDR3 sequence: CASSRLSNYGYTF. Written as DNA, the CDR3 is TGTGCCAGCAGCCGACTCTCTAACTATGGCTACACCTTC.

The rearrangement joins TRBV7-9 to TRBJ2-5, with 7 nucleotides matching TRBD2. Germline trimming cut 5 bases from V and 4 bases from J; bases unmatched to any gene: 7. The germline V gene has CDR1 SEHNR and CDR2 FQNEAQ (reference sequence). The CDR3 sequence is 14 residues long. CDR3 sequence (DNA): TGTGCCAGCAGCCCCAGGACTAGTCGAGAGACCCAGTACTTC. It codes for CASSPRTSRETQYF.

The rearrangement uses TRBV5-1 and TRBJ2-3, with D unresolved. Germline values: CDR1 SGHRS, CDR2 YFSETQ. The CDR3 has 13 amino acids. Trimming shortened V by 4 bases and J by 2 bases, and 8 bases separated the two germline ends. This CDR3 reads CASSRVVTDTQYF. The CDR3 DNA sequence: TGCGCCAGCAGCCGGGTCGTCACAGATACGCAGTATTTT.

The CDR3 nucleotides are TGTGCCAGCAGTAGAACATCCCGCCACGAGCAGTACTTC. Amino acids: CASSRTSRHEQYF. This rearrangement joins TRBV12-3 or TRBV12-4 to TRBJ2-7; unclear D gene. This CDR3 region has 13 residues. V was trimmed by 5 bases and J by 5 bases, leaving 13 bases between them.

V gene TRBV29-1 combines with J gene TRBJ2-7; 7 nucleotides match TRBD1. This CDR3 spans 13 amino acids. V dropped 6 bases and J dropped 0; count of bases not matched to a gene: 5. CDR1 and CDR2 from the germline V gene are SQVTM and ANQGSEA. The DNA for the CDR3 is TGCAGCGTCCTACGGGACAGCTCCTACGAGCAGTACTTC. Residues: CSVLRDSSYEQYF.

This clonotype came up many times. V gene TRBV11-2 combines with J gene TRBJ1-1, with no clear D. This CDR3 comprises 13 residues. V was trimmed by 6 bases and J by 1 base, leaving 9 bases between them. The germline V gene encodes CDR1 SGHAT and CDR2 FQNNGV. CDR3: CASRLAGNTEAFF. In DNA, the CDR3 is TGTGCCAGCAGACTCGCAGGGAACACTGAAGCTTTCTTT.

This clonotype was picked up a small number of times. The rearrangement links TRBV9 to TRBJ2-1; D uncertain. CDR3 length: 12 residues. The germline CDR1 and CDR2 sequences are SGDLS and YYNGEE. Trimming took 2 bases from V and 4 from J, leaving 4 bases between them. The CDR3 coding sequence is TGTGCCAGCAGCGTTGCTTACAATGAGCAGTTCTTC. Amino acids: CASSVAYNEQFF.

There are a few counts of this clonotype. V gene TRBV19 combines with J gene TRBJ1-6; 7 nucleotides agree with TRBD1. Per germline, CDR1 LNHDA and CDR2 SQIVND (reference sequence). The CDR3 has 13 residues. J was trimmed by 6 bases and V by 10 bases; bases with no gene match: 6. DNA of the CDR3: TGTGCCACCAGACAGGGAGGTAATTCACCCCTCCACTTT. Protein: CATRQGGNSPLHF.

The V and J genes are TRBV5-1 and TRBJ1-2; 7 positions agree with TRBD1. The germline gives CDR1 SGHRS, CDR2 YFSETQ. After removal of 4 bases from V and 6 bases from J, the junction contained 3 bases not matched to a gene. This CDR3 region has 12 residues. Here the CDR3 DNA reads TGCGCCAGCAGCAGGACAGGAGATGGCTACACCTTC. Amino acid sequence: CASSRTGDGYTF.